These 15 T cell receptor beta chains were sequenced from one sample in a study of cytomegalovirus exposure and HLA in healthy donors. The PCR had 60 Vbeta and 13 Jbeta primers. TCRdb's copy holds only in-frame clones and misses some; the assay was immunoSEQ multiplex PCR. The table includes around 150,000 clones, around four fifths detected once. Sequencing was performed on PBMCs. These receptors were collected from a man aged 50 or older in good health and CMV-seropositive.

This sequence joins TRBV2 and TRBJ2-5, with 9 bases identical to TRBD2. This CDR3 comprises 19 residues. Germline V lookup: CDR1 SNHLY, CDR2 FYNNEI. V was pared by 1 base and J by 4 bases, with 16 bases of the junction left unmatched. For the CDR3, the DNA is TGTGCCAGCAGTGAAGGCTTTACGAGCGGGGGGCGACTCCGAGAGACCCAGTACTTC. Its translation: CASSEGFTSGGRLRETQYF. Complete variable domain (other parts from reference TRBV2 and TRBJ2-5): EPEVTQTPSHQVTQMGQEVILRCVPISNHLYFYWYRQILGQKVEFLVSFYNNEISEKSEIFDDQFSVERPDGSNFTLKIRSTKLEDSAMYFCASSEGFTSGGRLRETQYFGPGTRLLVL.

The chain employs TRBV7-6 and TRBJ2-7, with 9 bases aligning to TRBD2. The CDR3 totals 16 residues. The V segment lost 5 bases and the J segment 2 bases; nucleotides outside the gene matches: 10. The germline V gene has CDR1 SGHVS and CDR2 FNYEAQ. CDR3 region: CASSEGAGGLPYEQYF. The CDR3 DNA reads as TGTGCCAGCAGCGAAGGAGCGGGAGGCCTCCCCTACGAGCAGTACTTC.

J is TRBJ2-1 and V is TRBV5-5; D perhaps matches TRBD1 (5 bases). The germline V gene encodes CDR1 SGHKS and CDR2 YYEKEE (reference sequence). Trimming shortened V by 0 bases and J by 8 bases, and 12 bases separated the two germline ends. The CDR3 has 14 amino acids. CDR3 sequence: CASSLAGQGYEQFF. CDR3 bases: TGTGCCAGCAGCTTGGCCGGGCAGGGCTATGAGCAGTTCTTC.

As regards this clone: Mismatch with germline at one junction end may stem from a read error. The sample carries other DNA sequences with the same CDR3. The CDR3 loop is CASSLVSGNEKLFF. CDR3 DNA: TGTGCCAGCAGCTTAGTTTCGGGTAATGAAAAACTGTTTTTC. V gene TRBV7-9 combines with J gene TRBJ1-4; D unclear. The germline CDR1 and CDR2 sequences are SEHNR and FQNEAQ (reference sequence). The CDR3 length is 14 residues.

CDR3 sequence (DNA): TGTGCCAGCACTGACACCATATCATCCTACAATGAGCAGTTCTTC. It translates to CASTDTISSYNEQFF. V gene TRBV28 combines with J gene TRBJ2-1; no definite D call. Germline lookup yields CDR1 MDHEN and CDR2 SYDVKM. V shed 7 bases and J shed 1 base, with 14 bases lying between them. The CDR3 is made up of 15 amino acids.

This clone has a handful of counts. The gene calls are TRBV28 and TRBJ1-2, with a weak D call TRBD1 (5 bases). V lost 1 base and J lost 7, with 16 bases in between. CDR3 length equals 15 residues. Germline loops: CDR1 MDHEN, CDR2 SYDVKM. The CDR3 region has the DNA TGTGCCAGCAGTTTATATAACCGTCAAAGGGGTGGCTACACCTTC. It codes for CASSLYNRQRGGYTF.

V is TRBV5-6 and J is TRBJ1-1; D is perhaps TRBD1 (6 bases). The CDR3 extends over 13 amino acids. Germline V gene data show CDR1 as SGHDT and CDR2 as YYEEEE. The V gene lost 2 bases and the J gene lost 4 bases, with 9 bases spanning the gap. The CDR3, as DNA: TGTGCCAGCAGCTTAGGCAGGGGCACTGAAGCTTTCTTT. Translating gives CASSLGRGTEAFF. Supplemented by reference TRBV5-6 and TRBJ1-1, the full variable domain reads DAGVTQSPTHLIKTRGQQVTLRCSPKSGHDTVSWYQQALGQGPQFIFQYYEEEERQRGNFPDRFSGHQFPNYSSELNVNALLLGDSALYLCASSLGRGTEAFFGQGTRLTVV.

The V call is TRBV6-5, the J call TRBJ1-2, with unresolved D. In germline, CDR1 is MNHEY, CDR2 SVGAGI. The CDR3 contains 15 residues. Trimming took 2 bases from V and 7 from J, leaving 17 bases between them. CDR3 in DNA: TGTGCCAGCAGTTACATGGAGACCTCGCCGGGTGGCTACACCTTC. Translating it yields CASSYMETSPGGYTF.

J is TRBJ2-5 and V is TRBV28; perhaps TRBD1 as D (6 bases). This CDR3 spans 13 amino acids. The V end lost 7 bases, the J end lost 2 bases, and 11 bases lay between the germline ends. Germline values: CDR1 MDHEN, CDR2 SYDVKM. This CDR3 reads CASMPGQQETQYF. The CDR3 nucleotides read TGTGCCAGCATGCCGGGACAACAAGAGACCCAGTACTTC. The full variable domain, with the rest looked up from reference TRBV28 and TRBJ2-5, is DVKVTQSSRYLVKRTGEKVFLECVQDMDHENMFWYRQDPGLGLRLIYFSYDVKMKEKGDIPEGYSVSREKKERFSLILESASTNQTSMYLCASMPGQQETQYFGPGTRLLVL.

This chain joins TRBV28 and TRBJ2-7, with TRBD1 matching 8 bases. Unmatched junction bases numbered 6, after V lost 8 bases and J lost 3 bases. Germline CDR1 is MDHEN and CDR2 is SYDVKM. This CDR3 comprises 13 residues. The CDR3 DNA is TGTGCCAGCCGGGGACAGGACAACTACGAGCAGTACTTC. It translates to CASRGQDNYEQYF.

The chain carries TRBV7-2 and TRBJ2-7; possibly TRBD1 for D (7 bases). Trimming removed 4 bases at V and 0 bases at J, with 13 bases between. The CDR3 contains 15 residues. Germline V gene data show CDR1 as SGHTA and CDR2 as FQGNSA. Here the CDR3 reads CASSSRQGLSYEQYF. CDR3 DNA: TGTGCCAGCAGCTCCCGACAGGGACTCTCCTACGAGCAGTACTTC.

The chain couples TRBV5-1 to TRBJ2-7; TRBD2 agrees at 7 bases. Germline V gene lookup returns CDR1 SGHRS and CDR2 YFSETQ. CDR3 length: 16 residues. Trimming at V came to 5 bases and at J to 0 bases, leaving 11 bases not matched to a gene. This CDR3 is CASSETPSGSSYEQYF. CDR3 coding DNA: TGCGCCAGCAGTGAGACCCCTAGCGGTTCCTCCTACGAGCAGTACTTC.

This clone was seen once. The rearrangement joins TRBV9 to TRBJ2-7; 15 bases fit TRBD2. The CDR3 is 17 residues long. Germline V gene sequence: CDR1 SGDLS, CDR2 YYNGEE. With 3 bases clipped from V and 0 bases from J, the junction kept 4 bases outside the gene matches. CDR3 protein: CASSEGLAGGPSYEQYF. CDR3 DNA sequence: TGTGCCAGCAGCGAGGGACTAGCGGGGGGTCCCTCCTACGAGCAGTACTTC. Drawing the rest from reference TRBV9 and TRBJ2-7, the complete variable domain is DSGVTQTPKHLITATGQRVTLRCSPRSGDLSVYWYQQSLDQGLQFLIQYYNGEERAKGNILERFSAQQFPDLHSELNLSSLELGDSALYFCASSEGLAGGPSYEQYFGPGTRLTVT.

The genes are TRBV28 and TRBJ2-6, with D possibly matching TRBD1 (6 bases). CDR1 and CDR2 (germline): MDHEN, SYDVKM. The CDR3 runs to 18 residues. V was shortened by 1 base and J by 0 bases, with 13 bases between the two germline ends. The CDR3 here is CASSLYGTHLSGANVLTF. The DNA of the CDR3 is TGTGCCAGCAGTTTATACGGGACACACCTCTCTGGGGCCAACGTCCTGACTTTC.

The J gene is TRBJ2-3, the V gene TRBV7-2; possible D gene TRBD2, 5 bases. V shed 5 bases and J shed 1 base, with 10 bases lying between them. CDR3 length equals 14 residues. CDR1 and CDR2 from the germline V gene are SGHTA and FQGNSA. The CDR3 region has the DNA TGTGCCAGCAGCCTCATGGGAGGCACAGATACGCAGTATTTT. Translating gives CASSLMGGTDTQYF.